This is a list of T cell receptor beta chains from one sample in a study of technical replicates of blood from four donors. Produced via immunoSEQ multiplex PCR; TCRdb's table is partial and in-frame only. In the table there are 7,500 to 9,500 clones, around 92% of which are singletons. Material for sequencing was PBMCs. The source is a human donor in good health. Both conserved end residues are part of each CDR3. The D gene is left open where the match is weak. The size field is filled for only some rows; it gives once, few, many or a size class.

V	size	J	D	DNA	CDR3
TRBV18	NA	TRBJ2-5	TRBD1	TGTGCCAGCTCACCAAACGACAGGGCGTTAGGAGAGACCCAGTACTTC	CASSPNDRALGETQYF
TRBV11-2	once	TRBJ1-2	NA	TGTGCCAGCAGCTCCCGGGTAGTTAGTATTGGCTACACCTTC	CASSSRVVSIGYTF
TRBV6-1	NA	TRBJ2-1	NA	TGTGCCAGCAGTGAGACCACAGGGTCCTCCTACAATGAGCAGTTCTTC	CASSETTGSSYNEQFF
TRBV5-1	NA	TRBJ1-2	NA	TGCGCCAGCGGAACCGTCACAGGGCCCGGCGGCGATGGCTACACCTTC	CASGTVTGPGGDGYTF
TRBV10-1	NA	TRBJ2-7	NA	TGCGCCAGTGCGGGAACAGACCTGTACGAGCAGTACTTC	CASAGTDLYEQYF
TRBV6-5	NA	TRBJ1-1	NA	TGTGCCAGCAGTTACGACAGGACCAACACTGAAGCTTTCTTT	CASSYDRTNTEAFF
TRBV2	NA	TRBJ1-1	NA	TGTGCCAGCAGTCTGGGATTCGGGGGCACTGAAGCTTTCTTT	CASSLGFGGTEAFF
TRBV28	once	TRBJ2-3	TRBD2	TGTGCCAGCAGTCTTCGGACTAGCGGGAGCACAGATACGCAGTATTTT	CASSLRTSGSTDTQYF
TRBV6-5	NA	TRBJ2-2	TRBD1	TGTGCCAGCAGCCCCCGGACAGGGTTCGGGGAGCTGTTTTTT	CASSPRTGFGELFF
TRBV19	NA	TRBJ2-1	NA	TGTGCCAGTAGTATCCCCACTAGCTACAAGCTGAATGAGCAGTTCTTC	CASSIPTSYKLNEQFF
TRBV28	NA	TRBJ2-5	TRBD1	TGTGCCAGCAGTTCGGGACAGGGGGAGACCCAGTACTTC	CASSSGQGETQYF
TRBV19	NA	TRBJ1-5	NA	TGTGCCAGTAGTACCTTCCTTAATCAGCCCCAGCATTTT	CASSTFLNQPQHF
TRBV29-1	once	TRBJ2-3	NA	TGCAGCGTTGACTTAGTGGGAGCACGCACAGATACGCAGTATTTT	CSVDLVGARTDTQYF
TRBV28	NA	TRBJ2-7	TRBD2	TGTGCCAGCAGCCCCCCCCCGAGCGGGACCTCCCCCCGGAGATACGAGCAGTACTTC	CASSPPPSGTSPRRYEQYF
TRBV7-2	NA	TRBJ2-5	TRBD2	TGTGCCAGCAGAGAAACTAGCGGGAGTGAGACCCAGTACTTC	CASRETSGSETQYF
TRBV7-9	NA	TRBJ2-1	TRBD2	TGTGCCAGCAGCCCGACTTGGCGGGAGAGGACCTACAATGAGCAGTTCTTC	CASSPTWRERTYNEQFF